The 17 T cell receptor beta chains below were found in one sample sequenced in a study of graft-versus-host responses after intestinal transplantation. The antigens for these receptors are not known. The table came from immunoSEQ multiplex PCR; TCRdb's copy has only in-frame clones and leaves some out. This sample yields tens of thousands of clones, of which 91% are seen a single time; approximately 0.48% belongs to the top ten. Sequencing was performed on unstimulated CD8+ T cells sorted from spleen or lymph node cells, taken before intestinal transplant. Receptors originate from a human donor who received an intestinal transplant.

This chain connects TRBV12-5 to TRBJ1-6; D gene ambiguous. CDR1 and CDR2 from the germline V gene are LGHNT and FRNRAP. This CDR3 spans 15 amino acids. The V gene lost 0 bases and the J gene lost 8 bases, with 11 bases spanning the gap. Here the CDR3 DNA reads TGTGCTAGTGGTTTGGTAATGGCCCCTGATTCACCCCTCCACTTT. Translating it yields CASGLVMAPDSPLHF.

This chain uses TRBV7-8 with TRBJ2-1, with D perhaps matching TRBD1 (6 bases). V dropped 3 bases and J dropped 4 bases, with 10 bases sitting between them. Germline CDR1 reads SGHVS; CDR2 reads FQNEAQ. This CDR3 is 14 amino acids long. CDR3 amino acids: CASSLMDSYNEQFF. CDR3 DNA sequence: TGTGCCAGCAGCTTGATGGACAGTTACAATGAGCAGTTCTTC.

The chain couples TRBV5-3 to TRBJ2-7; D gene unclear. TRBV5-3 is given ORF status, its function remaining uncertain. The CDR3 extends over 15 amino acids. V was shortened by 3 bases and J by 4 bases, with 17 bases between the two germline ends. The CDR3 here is CARSCDRLPPYEQYF. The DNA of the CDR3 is TGTGCCAGAAGCTGTGACCGACTCCCACCATACGAGCAGTACTTC.

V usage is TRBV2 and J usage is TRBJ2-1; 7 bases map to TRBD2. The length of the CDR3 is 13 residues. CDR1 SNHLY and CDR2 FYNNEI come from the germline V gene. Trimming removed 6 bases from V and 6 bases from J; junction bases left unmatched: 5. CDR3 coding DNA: TGTGCCAGCAGAAGCGGGGCAATCAATGAGCAGTTCTTC. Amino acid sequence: CASRSGAINEQFF.

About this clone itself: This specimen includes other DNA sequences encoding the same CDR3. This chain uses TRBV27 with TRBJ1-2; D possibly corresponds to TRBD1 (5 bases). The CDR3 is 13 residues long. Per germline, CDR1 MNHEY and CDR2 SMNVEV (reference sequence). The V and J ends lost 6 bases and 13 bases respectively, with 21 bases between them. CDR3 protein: CASSPMGGANRTF. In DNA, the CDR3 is TGTGCCAGCAGCCCGATGGGAGGGGCGAACCGCACCTTC.

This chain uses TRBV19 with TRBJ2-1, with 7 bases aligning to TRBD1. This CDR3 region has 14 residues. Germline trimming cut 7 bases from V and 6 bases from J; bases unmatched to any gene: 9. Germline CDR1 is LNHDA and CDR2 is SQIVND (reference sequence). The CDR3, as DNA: TGTGCCAGTAACGACGGACAGGCCGGCAATGAGCAGTTCTTC. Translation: CASNDGQAGNEQFF.

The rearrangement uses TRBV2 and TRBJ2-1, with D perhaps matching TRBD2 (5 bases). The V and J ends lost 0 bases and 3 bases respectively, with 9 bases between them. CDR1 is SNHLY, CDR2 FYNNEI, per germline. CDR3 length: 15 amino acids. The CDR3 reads CASSEALGSYNEQFF. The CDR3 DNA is TGTGCCAGCAGTGAAGCGTTAGGGAGCTACAATGAGCAGTTCTTC.

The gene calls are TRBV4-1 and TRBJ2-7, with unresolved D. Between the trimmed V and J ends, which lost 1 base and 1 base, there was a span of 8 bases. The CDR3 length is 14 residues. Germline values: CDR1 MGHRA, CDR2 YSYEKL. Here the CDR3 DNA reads TGCGCCAGCAGCCAAGCGCCAGATTCCTACGAGCAGTACTTC. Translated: CASSQAPDSYEQYF.

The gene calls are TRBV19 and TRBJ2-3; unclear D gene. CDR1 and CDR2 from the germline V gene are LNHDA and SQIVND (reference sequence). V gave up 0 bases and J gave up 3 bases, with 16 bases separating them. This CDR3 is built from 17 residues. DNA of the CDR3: TGTGCCAGTAGTATAGATCGTCTAAACTTACCTACAGATACGCAGTATTTT. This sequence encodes CASSIDRLNLPTDTQYF.

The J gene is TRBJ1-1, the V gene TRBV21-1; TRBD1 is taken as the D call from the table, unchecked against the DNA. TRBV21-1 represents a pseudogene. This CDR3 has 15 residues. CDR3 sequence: CASSKEWTGGEPAFF. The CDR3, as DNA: TGTGCCAGCAGCAAAGAGTGGACAGGGGGCGAACCTGCTTTCTTT.

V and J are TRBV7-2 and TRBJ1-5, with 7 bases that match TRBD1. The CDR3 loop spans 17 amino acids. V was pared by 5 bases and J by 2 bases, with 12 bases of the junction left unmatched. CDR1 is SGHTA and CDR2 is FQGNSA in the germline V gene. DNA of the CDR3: TGTGCCAGCAGCGGAGGGGACAGCCAGACTGGCAATCAGCCCCAGCATTTT. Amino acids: CASSGGDSQTGNQPQHF.

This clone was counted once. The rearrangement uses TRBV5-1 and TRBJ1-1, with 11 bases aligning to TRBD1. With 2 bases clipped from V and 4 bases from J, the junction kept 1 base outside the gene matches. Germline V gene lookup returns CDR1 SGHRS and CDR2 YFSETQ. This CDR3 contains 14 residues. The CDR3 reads CASSFGTGGTEAFF. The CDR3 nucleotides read TGCGCCAGCAGCTTCGGGACAGGGGGCACTGAAGCTTTCTTT.

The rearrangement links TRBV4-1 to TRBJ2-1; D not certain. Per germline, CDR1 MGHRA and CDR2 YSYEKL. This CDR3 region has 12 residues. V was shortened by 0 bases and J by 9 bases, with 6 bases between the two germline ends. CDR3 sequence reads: CASSQDLREQFF. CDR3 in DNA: TGCGCCAGCAGCCAAGATCTACGTGAGCAGTTCTTC.

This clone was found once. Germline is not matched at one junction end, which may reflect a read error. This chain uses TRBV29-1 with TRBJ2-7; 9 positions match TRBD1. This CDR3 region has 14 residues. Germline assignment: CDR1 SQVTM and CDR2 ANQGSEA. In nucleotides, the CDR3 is TGCAGCGTAGAAGACCGGGACAGGGCCCACGAGCAGTACTTC. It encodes CSVEDRDRAHEQYF.

CDR3: CASSEGGGSYNEQFF. In DNA form, the CDR3 reads TGTGCCAGCAGTGAGGGGGGAGGCTCCTACAATGAGCAGTTCTTC. This sequence joins TRBV2 and TRBJ2-1; a possible D gene is TRBD2 (6 bases). The CDR3 consists of 15 residues. The germline gives CDR1 SNHLY, CDR2 FYNNEI. V was clipped by 3 bases and J by 0 bases, with 9 bases between them. Using reference TRBV2 and TRBJ2-1 for the parts outside the CDR3, the full variable domain is EPEVTQTPSHQVTQMGQEVILRCVPISNHLYFYWYRQILGQKVEFLVSFYNNEISEKSEIFDDQFSVERPDGSNFTLKIRSTKLEDSAMYFCASSEGGGSYNEQFFGPGTRLTVL.

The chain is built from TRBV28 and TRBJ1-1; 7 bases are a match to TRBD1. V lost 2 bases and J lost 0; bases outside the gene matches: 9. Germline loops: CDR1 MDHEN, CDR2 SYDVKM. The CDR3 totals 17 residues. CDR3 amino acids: CASSLEQGRLVNTEAFF. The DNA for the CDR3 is TGTGCCAGCAGTTTAGAACAGGGGCGGCTGGTGAACACTGAAGCTTTCTTT.

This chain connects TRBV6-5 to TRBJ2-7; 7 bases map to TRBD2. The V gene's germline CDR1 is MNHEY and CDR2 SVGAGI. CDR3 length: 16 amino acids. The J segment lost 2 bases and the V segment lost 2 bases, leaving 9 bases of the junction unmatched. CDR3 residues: CASSYLGAGAPYEQYF. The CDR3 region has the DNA TGTGCCAGCAGTTACCTCGGGGCGGGAGCCCCCTACGAGCAGTACTTC.